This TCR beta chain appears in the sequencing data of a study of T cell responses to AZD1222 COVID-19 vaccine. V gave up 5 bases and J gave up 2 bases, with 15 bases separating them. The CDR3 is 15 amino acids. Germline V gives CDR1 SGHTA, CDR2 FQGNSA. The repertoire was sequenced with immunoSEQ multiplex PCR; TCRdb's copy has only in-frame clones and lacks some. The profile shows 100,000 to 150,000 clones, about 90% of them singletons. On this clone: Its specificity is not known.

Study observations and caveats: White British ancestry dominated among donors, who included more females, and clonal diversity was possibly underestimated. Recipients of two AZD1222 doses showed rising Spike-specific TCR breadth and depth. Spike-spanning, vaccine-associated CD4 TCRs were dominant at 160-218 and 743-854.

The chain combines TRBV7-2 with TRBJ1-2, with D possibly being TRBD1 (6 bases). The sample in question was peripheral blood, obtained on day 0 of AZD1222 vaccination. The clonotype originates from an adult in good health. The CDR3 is CASSQLTTGNYGYTF. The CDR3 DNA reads TGTGCCAGCAGCCAACTGACCACAGGGAACTATGGCTACACCTTC. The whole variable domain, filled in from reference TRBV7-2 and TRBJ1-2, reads GAGVSQSPSNKVTEKGKDVELRCDPISGHTALYWYRQSLGQGLEFLIYFQGNSAPDKSGLPSDRFSAERTGGSVSTLTIQRTQQEDSAVYLCASSQLTTGNYGYTFGSGTRLTVV.